Each of the 14 T cell receptor beta chains below was sequenced from the same sample in a study of fetal regulatory T cell absence and autoimmunity. TCRdb keeps only in-frame clones here, not all; method: immunoSEQ multiplex PCR. The repertoire has more than 85,000 clones, roughly 78% of them found once; the top ten carry just under 2%. Material for sequencing was pancreas tissue. These receptor sequences come from a male donor with IPEX syndrome.

This chain links TRBV19 with TRBJ1-2; no reliable D call. This CDR3 comprises 15 residues. V was trimmed by 3 bases and J by 5 bases, leaving 16 bases between them. Germline V gives CDR1 LNHDA, CDR2 SQIVND (reference sequence). CDR3 coding DNA: TGTGCCAGTAGTATGGTCAGGTTCCCCCCGTATGGCTACACCTTC. This gives the protein CASSMVRFPPYGYTF.

This chain uses TRBV4-3 with TRBJ1-2, with 7 bases matching TRBD1. The germline V gene has CDR1 LGHNA and CDR2 YSLEER. The V and J ends lost 0 bases and 3 bases, in that order; junction bases with no gene match: 4. The CDR3 runs 15 residues. CDR3 nucleotide sequence: TGCGCCAGCAGCCAAGATAGGCAGGGGGACTATGGCTACACCTTC. Its protein is CASSQDRQGDYGYTF.

The table lists this clone with a few counts. V gene TRBV4-1 combines with J gene TRBJ1-2; D ambiguous. Trimming shortened V by 0 bases and J by 4 bases, and 12 bases separated the two germline ends. The CDR3 spans 15 residues. CDR1 and CDR2 (germline): MGHRA, YSYEKL. CDR3 DNA sequence: TGCGCCAGCAGCCAAGAGGCCAGCGGGATCTATGGCTACACCTTC. This sequence encodes CASSQEASGIYGYTF.

This clone was recorded a few times. The chain links TRBV19 to TRBJ2-2; D is undetermined. The CDR3 sequence is 13 residues long. The germline gives CDR1 LNHDA, CDR2 SQIVND (reference sequence). V lost 9 bases to trimming and J lost 8 bases, with 16 bases between them. CDR3 region: CASLADASGELFF. CDR3 DNA sequence: TGTGCCAGCCTGGCGGACGCCTCGGGGGAGCTGTTTTTT.

As to this clone: Relative to the germline gene, one junction end is altered; a read error may explain this. J is TRBJ2-3 and V is TRBV10-3; 7 bases map to TRBD1. There are 12 residues in the CDR3. Germline loops: CDR1 ENHRY, CDR2 SYGVKD. CDR3 DNA sequence: TGTGCCATCAGTGCTGCCGGACAGGCCTCGGATTTT. It specifies CAISAAGQASDF.

This chain joins TRBV4-2 and TRBJ2-3, with 8 positions matching TRBD1. V shed 0 bases, J shed 6 bases, and the junction held 8 bases outside the gene matches. The length of the CDR3 is 16 residues. Germline V lookup: CDR1 LGHNA, CDR2 YNFKEQ. The DNA for the CDR3 is TGTGCCAGCAGCCAAGAACGGGACAGGTCGATTGATACGCAGTATTTT. It codes for CASSQERDRSIDTQYF.

Points on this clone: Other DNA sequences in this sample translate to the same CDR3. The chain links TRBV6-5 to TRBJ2-3; D is uncertain. V dropped 0 bases and J dropped 0 bases, with 4 bases sitting between them. Germline CDR1 reads MNHEY; CDR2 reads SVGAGI. The CDR3 runs 14 residues. This chain's CDR3 is CASSYSGSTDTQYF. The CDR3 DNA reads as TGTGCCAGCAGTTACTCCGGAAGCACAGATACGCAGTATTTT.

V usage is TRBV9 and J usage is TRBJ2-1, with a weak D call TRBD2 (6 bases). CDR3 length equals 15 residues. CDR1 and CDR2 (germline): SGDLS, YYNGEE. V was clipped by 4 bases and J by 0 bases, with 11 bases between them. CDR3 sequence: CASSLTGSSYNEQFF. CDR3 DNA sequence: TGTGCCAGCAGCCTCACCGGGAGCTCCTACAATGAGCAGTTCTTC.

The V gene is TRBV10-1, the J gene TRBJ2-5; D remains ambiguous. Germline V gene data show CDR1 as WNHNN and CDR2 as SYGVQD (reference sequence). The CDR3 has 12 residues. Trimming shortened V by 2 bases and J by 4 bases, and 5 bases separated the two germline ends. This chain's CDR3 is CASSETGETQYF. CDR3 coding DNA: TGCGCCAGCAGTGAGACCGGAGAGACCCAGTACTTC.

DNA for the CDR3: TGTGCCAGCAGCTTGTGGGAAGGACCCTACAATGAGCAGTTCTTC. This encodes CASSLWEGPYNEQFF. This chain uses TRBV13 with TRBJ2-1; no clear D gene. This CDR3 comprises 15 residues. Germline lookup yields CDR1 PRHDT and CDR2 FYEKMQ (reference sequence). V was pared by 3 bases and J by 2 bases, with 11 bases between.

This clone was seen only a few times. This chain joins TRBV10-2 and TRBJ1-5, with 7 bases that match TRBD1. Germline lookup yields CDR1 WSHSY and CDR2 SAAADI. The V segment lost 1 base and the J segment 7 bases; nucleotides outside the gene matches: 4. This CDR3 is 14 amino acids long. Here the CDR3 DNA reads TGCGCCAGCAGTGAGTTCTTACAGGGGCAGCCCCAGCATTTT. Translating it yields CASSEFLQGQPQHF.

The V and J genes are TRBV10-3 and TRBJ1-1; D not resolved. CDR3 length: 12 residues. Trimming shortened V by 8 bases and J by 1 base, and 8 bases separated the two germline ends. The germline V gene has CDR1 ENHRY and CDR2 SYGVKD. CDR3 amino acids: CAIANKNTEAFF. The CDR3 DNA follows: TGTGCCATCGCGAACAAGAACACTGAAGCTTTCTTT.

The chain is built from TRBV5-4 and TRBJ2-3, with D maybe TRBD2 (6 bases). Trimming cost V 5 bases and J 4 bases, with 14 bases left between them. Germline CDR1 reads SGHNT; CDR2 reads YYREEE (reference sequence). The CDR3 loop spans 14 amino acids. The CDR3 is CASRASERPDTQYF. In nucleotides, the CDR3 is TGTGCCAGCAGGGCTAGCGAGCGTCCAGATACGCAGTATTTT.

The J gene is TRBJ1-2, the V gene TRBV28, with 8 bases lining up with TRBD1. Losses at the gene ends were 5 bases for V and 0 bases for J; bases not matched to a gene: 2. The CDR3 has 14 amino acids. Germline values: CDR1 MDHEN, CDR2 SYDVKM. CDR3 residues: CASSLQGANYGYTF. CDR3 bases: TGTGCCAGCAGTCTACAGGGGGCTAACTATGGCTACACCTTC.